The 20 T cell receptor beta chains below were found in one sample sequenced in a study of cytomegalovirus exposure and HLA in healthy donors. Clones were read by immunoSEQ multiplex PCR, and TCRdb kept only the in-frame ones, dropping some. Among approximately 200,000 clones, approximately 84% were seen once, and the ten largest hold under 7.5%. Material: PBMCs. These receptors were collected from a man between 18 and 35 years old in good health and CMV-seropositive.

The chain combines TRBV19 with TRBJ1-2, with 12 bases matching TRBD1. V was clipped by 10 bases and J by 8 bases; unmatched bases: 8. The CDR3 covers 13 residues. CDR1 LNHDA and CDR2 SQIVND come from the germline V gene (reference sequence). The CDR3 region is CATSGTGGRGYTF. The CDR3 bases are TGTGCCACCTCGGGGACAGGGGGCAGGGGCTACACCTTC.

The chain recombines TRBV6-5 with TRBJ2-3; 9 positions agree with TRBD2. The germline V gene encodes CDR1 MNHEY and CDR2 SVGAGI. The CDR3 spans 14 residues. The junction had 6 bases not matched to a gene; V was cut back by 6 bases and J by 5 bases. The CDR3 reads CASRISGRLDTQYF. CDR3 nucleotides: TGTGCCAGCAGGATTAGCGGGAGATTAGATACGCAGTATTTT.

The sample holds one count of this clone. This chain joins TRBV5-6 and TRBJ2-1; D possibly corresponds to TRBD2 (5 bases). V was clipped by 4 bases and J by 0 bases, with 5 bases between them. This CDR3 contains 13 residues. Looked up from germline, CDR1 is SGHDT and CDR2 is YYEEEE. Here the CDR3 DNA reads TGTGCCAGCAGCGGGAGCTCCTACAATGAGCAGTTCTTC. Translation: CASSGSSYNEQFF.

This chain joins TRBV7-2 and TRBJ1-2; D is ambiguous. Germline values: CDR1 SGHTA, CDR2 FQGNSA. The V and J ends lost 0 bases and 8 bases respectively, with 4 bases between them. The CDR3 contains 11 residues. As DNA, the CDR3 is TGTGCCAGCAGCTTAGCGCGCGGCTACACCTTC. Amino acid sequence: CASSLARGYTF.

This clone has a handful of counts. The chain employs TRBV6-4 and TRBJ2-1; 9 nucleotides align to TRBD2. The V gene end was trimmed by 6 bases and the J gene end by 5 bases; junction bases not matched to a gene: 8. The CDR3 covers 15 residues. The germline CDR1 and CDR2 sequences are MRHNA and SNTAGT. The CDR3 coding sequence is TGTGCCAGCAGCGTTAGCGGGAGTGAGAACAATGAGCAGTTCTTC. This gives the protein CASSVSGSENNEQFF.

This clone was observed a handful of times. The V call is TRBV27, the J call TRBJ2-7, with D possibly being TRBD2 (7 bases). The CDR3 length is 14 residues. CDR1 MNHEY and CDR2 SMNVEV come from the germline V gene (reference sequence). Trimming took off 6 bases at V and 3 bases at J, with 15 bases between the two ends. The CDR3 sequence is CASSREGGHYEQYF. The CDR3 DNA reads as TGTGCCAGCAGCCGCGAGGGGGGGCACTACGAGCAGTACTTC.

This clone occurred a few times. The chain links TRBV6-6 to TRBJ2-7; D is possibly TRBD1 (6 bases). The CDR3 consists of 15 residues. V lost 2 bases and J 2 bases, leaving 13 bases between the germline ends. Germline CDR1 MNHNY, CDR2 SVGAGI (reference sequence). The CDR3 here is CASSYEGERPYEQYF. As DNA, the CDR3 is TGTGCCAGCAGTTACGAGGGGGAACGCCCCTACGAGCAGTACTTC.

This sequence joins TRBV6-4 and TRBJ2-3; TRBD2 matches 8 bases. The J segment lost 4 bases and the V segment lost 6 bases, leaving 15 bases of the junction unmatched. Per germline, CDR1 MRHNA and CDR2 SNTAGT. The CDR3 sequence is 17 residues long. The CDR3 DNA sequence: TGTGCCAGCAGACCTCGGGTGGGAGCGGGAGTTCCAGATACGCAGTATTTT. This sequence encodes CASRPRVGAGVPDTQYF.

This CDR3 is CATSRAGVGEQFF. In DNA, the CDR3 is TGTGCCACCAGCAGAGCGGGAGTGGGGGAGCAGTTCTTC. The chain carries TRBV15 and TRBJ2-1, with a possible D match to TRBD2 (6 bases). V dropped 1 base and J dropped 10 bases, with 11 bases sitting between them. This CDR3 is 13 amino acids long. The germline gives CDR1 LNHNV, CDR2 YYDKDF (reference sequence).

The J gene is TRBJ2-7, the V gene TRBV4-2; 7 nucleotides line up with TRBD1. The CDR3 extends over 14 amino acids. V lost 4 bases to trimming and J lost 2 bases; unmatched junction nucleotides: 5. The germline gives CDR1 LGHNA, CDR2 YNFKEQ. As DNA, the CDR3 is TGTGCCAGCAGCCCCTCCGGGACAGCCTACGAGCAGTACTTC. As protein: CASSPSGTAYEQYF.

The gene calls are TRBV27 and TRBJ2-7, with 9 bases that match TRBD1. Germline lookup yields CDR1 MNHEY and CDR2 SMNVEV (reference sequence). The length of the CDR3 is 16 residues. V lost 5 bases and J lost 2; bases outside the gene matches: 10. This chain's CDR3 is CASSPEPGQGTYEQYF. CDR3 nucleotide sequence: TGTGCCAGCAGTCCAGAACCGGGACAGGGAACCTACGAGCAGTACTTC.

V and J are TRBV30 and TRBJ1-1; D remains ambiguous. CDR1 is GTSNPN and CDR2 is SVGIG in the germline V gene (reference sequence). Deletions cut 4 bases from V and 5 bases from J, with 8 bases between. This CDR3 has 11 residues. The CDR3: CAWILRTEAFF. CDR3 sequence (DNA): TGTGCCTGGATACTAAGGACTGAAGCTTTCTTT.

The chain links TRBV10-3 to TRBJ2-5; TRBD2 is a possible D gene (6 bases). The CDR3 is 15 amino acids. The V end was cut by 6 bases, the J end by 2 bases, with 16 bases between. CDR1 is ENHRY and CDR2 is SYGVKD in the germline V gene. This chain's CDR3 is CAIRGGSGLQETQYF. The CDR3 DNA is TGTGCCATCAGGGGTGGGAGCGGGTTACAAGAGACCCAGTACTTC.

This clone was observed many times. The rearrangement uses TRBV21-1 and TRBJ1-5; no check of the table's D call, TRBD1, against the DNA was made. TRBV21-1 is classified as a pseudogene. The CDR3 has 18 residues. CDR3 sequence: CASSKYGDSFLSNQPQHF. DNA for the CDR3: TGTGCCAGCAGCAAATATGGCGACAGTTTCCTTAGCAATCAGCCCCAGCATTTT.

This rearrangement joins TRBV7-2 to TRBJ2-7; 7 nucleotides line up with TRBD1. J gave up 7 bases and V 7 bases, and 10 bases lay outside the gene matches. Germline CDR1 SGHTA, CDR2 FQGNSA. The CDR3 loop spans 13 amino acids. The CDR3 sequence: CASTLDRVGEQYF. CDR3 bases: TGTGCCAGCACCCTCGACAGGGTTGGAGAGCAGTACTTC. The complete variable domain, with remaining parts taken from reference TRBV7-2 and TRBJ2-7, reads GAGVSQSPSNKVTEKGKDVELRCDPISGHTALYWYRQSLGQGLEFLIYFQGNSAPDKSGLPSDRFSAERTGGSVSTLTIQRTQQEDSAVYLCASTLDRVGEQYFGPGTRLTVT.

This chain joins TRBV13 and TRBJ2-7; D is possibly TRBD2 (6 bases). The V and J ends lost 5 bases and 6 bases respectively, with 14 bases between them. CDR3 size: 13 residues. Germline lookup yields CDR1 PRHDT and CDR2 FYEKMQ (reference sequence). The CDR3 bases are TGTGCCAGCAGCCGGGGTGGTAGCGGCGAGCAGTACTTC. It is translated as CASSRGGSGEQYF.

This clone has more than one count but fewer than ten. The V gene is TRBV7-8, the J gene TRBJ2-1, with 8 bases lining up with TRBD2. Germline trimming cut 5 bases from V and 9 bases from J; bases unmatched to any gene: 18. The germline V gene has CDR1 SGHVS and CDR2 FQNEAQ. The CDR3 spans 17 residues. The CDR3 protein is CASSATSGTRALGEQFF. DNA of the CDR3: TGTGCCAGCAGCGCAACGAGTGGGACTAGAGCCTTGGGTGAGCAGTTCTTC.

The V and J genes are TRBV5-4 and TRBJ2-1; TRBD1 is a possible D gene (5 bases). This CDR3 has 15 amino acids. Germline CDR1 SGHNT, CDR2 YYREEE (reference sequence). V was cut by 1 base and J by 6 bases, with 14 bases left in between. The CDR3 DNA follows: TGTGCCAGCAGCTTGAGGCAGGGTGGTCCCAATGAGCAGTTCTTC. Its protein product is CASSLRQGGPNEQFF.

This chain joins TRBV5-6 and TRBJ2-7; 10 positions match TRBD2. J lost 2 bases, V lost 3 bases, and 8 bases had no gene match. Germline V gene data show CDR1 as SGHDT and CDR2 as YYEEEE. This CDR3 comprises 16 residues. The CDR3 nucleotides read TGTGCCAGCAGCTACTATGACACTAGCGGGACCTACGAGCAGTACTTC. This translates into CASSYYDTSGTYEQYF.

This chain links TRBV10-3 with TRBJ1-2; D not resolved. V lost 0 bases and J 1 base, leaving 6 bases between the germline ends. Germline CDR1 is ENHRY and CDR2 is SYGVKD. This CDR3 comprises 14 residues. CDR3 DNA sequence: TGTGCCATCAGTGAGTCACCGGTTAACTATGGCTACACCTTC. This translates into CAISESPVNYGYTF.